The text below deals with one T cell receptor (beta chain). Its target is not known. These data belong to a study of cytomegalovirus exposure and HLA in healthy donors. General observations from the study: According to a subsequent analysis, TCR clusters identified in the first cohort showed a tendency to co-occur across the approximately 120 validation repertoires. Many donors shared some public TCRs, even though most TCR sequences were rare. Overall, some 160 TCR beta chains were annotated as cytomegalovirus-associated.

Profiling relied on immunoSEQ multiplex PCR, and the TCRdb table lists in-frame clones only, not all of them. Seen here are approximately 70,000 clones, 94% observed once, and the top ten hold 1%. There are 15 residues in the CDR3. The germline V gene encodes CDR1 KGHSH and CDR2 LQKENI. The germline V and J ends were trimmed by 3 bases and 2 bases, with 12 bases remaining between them. This receptor was identified in a woman between 18 and 30 years old in good health and CMV-seronegative. The sequencing sample was made of PBMCs. This rearrangement joins TRBV18 to TRBJ2-3; D is perhaps TRBD2 (5 bases). The CDR3 here is CASSPAEDYTDTQYF. Here the CDR3 DNA reads TGTGCCAGCTCACCCGCTGAAGACTACACAGATACGCAGTATTTT.